The 19 T cell receptor beta chains given below trace back to one sample, sequenced in a study of neurological immune-mediated disorders. TCRdb itself ran the 5' RACE reads through MiXCR, one entry per CDR3 protein. The data contain around 130,000 distinct CDR3 sequences, roughly 3.1% of them singletons. The source material was PBMCs. The receptors were sampled from a woman in her twenties or thirties with multiple sclerosis.

The sample holds many counts of this clonotype. J is TRBJ2-5 and V is TRBV14; D ambiguous. The CDR3 loop spans 11 amino acids. Germline V lookup: CDR1 SGHDN, CDR2 FVKESK. The V gene lost 0 bases and the J gene lost 6 bases, with 2 bases spanning the gap. The CDR3 DNA is TGTGCCAGCAGCCAAGAGCAGACCCAGTACTTC. Its protein is CASSQEQTQYF. Full variable domain (missing parts from reference TRBV14 and TRBJ2-5): EAGVTQFPSHSVIEKGQTVTLRCDPISGHDNLYWYRRVMGKEIKFLLHFVKESKQDESGMPNNRFLAERTGGTYSTLKVQPAELEDSGVYFCASSQEQTQYFGPGTRLLVL.

This clonotype occurred many times. The V call is TRBV20-1, the J call TRBJ2-3; tentative D call: TRBD2 (6 bases). Germline values: CDR1 DFQATT, CDR2 SNEGSKA (reference sequence). V lost 3 bases and J 1 base, leaving 8 bases between the germline ends. The CDR3 extends over 13 amino acids. The DNA for the CDR3 is TGCAGTGCTAGGGGCGGGGGCACAGATACGCAGTATTTT. Translation: CSARGGGTDTQYF.

This clonotype appeared a few times. V and J are TRBV20-1 and TRBJ1-3, with TRBD1 as a possible D gene (6 bases). From germline, CDR1 is DFQATT and CDR2 SNEGSKA (reference sequence). CDR3 size: 12 residues. CDR3 nucleotides: TGCAGCGCAGGGGTGCCTGGAAAAAACATATATTTT. The encoded protein is CSAGVPGKNIYF.

Ten or more counts support this clonotype. The chain couples TRBV6-5 to TRBJ1-1; 9 bases line up with TRBD1. Germline V gives CDR1 MNHEY, CDR2 SVGAGI. V shed 6 bases, J shed 5 bases, and the junction held 10 bases outside the gene matches. This CDR3 comprises 15 residues. CDR3 bases: TGTGCCAGCAGCCCCGGGACAGGGTTAGGGACTGAAGCTTTCTTT. This translates into CASSPGTGLGTEAFF.

This chain uses TRBV5-4 with TRBJ2-1, with no clear D. CDR1 and CDR2 (germline): SGHNT, YYREEE (reference sequence). The CDR3 runs 11 residues. The V gene lost 0 bases and the J gene lost 10 bases, with 5 bases spanning the gap. The CDR3 spells CASSLVEEQFF. As DNA, the CDR3 is TGTGCCAGCAGCTTGGTTGAAGAGCAGTTCTTC.

In this sample, this clonotype turned up many times. This rearrangement joins TRBV27 to TRBJ1-2, with D possibly TRBD1 on 5 matching bases. CDR3 size: 13 residues. Trimming cost V 5 bases and J 7 bases, with 14 bases left between them. Germline V gives CDR1 MNHEY, CDR2 SMNVEV (reference sequence). CDR3 coding DNA: TGTGCCAGCAGTCCCGGGCCGCAGGGTGGCTACACCTTC. This translates into CASSPGPQGGYTF.

This clonotype has ten or more counts. CDR3 in DNA: TGTGCCAGCACGGTCAACCCGGAGTTCGGAGGCTACACCTTC. Translation: CASTVNPEFGGYTF. The J gene is TRBJ1-2, the V gene TRBV7-2; no firm D call. The V and J ends lost 7 bases and 8 bases respectively, with 20 bases between them. Germline V lookup: CDR1 SGHTA, CDR2 FQGNSA. The CDR3 has 14 amino acids.

This clonotype was observed at least ten times. The J gene is TRBJ1-1, the V gene TRBV14; D is ambiguous. Trimming took 1 base from V and 1 from J, leaving 10 bases between them. Germline loops: CDR1 SGHDN, CDR2 FVKESK. The length of the CDR3 is 15 residues. As DNA, the CDR3 is TGTGCCAGCAGCCAAGGGCCCTATAGGAACACTGAAGCTTTCTTT. It is translated as CASSQGPYRNTEAFF.

V usage is TRBV2 and J usage is TRBJ2-7; D not certain. The CDR3 has 12 amino acids. Germline CDR1 and CDR2: SNHLY and FYNNEI. The ends were cut back, 4 bases at V and 7 bases at J, with 11 bases in the middle. The CDR3: CASSGAGLEQYF. The CDR3 nucleotides read TGTGCCAGCAGTGGAGCCGGTTTGGAGCAGTACTTC. Using reference TRBV2 and TRBJ2-7 for the parts outside the CDR3, the full variable domain is EPEVTQTPSHQVTQMGQEVILRCVPISNHLYFYWYRQILGQKVEFLVSFYNNEISEKSEIFDDQFSVERPDGSNFTLKIRSTKLEDSAMYFCASSGAGLEQYFGPGTRLTVT.

This clonotype was counted at least ten times. This chain connects TRBV12-3 or TRBV12-4 to TRBJ2-1; TRBD1 matches 10 bases. The V gene end was trimmed by 7 bases and the J gene end by 8 bases; junction bases not matched to a gene: 17. The CDR3 is made up of 17 amino acids. Here the CDR3 DNA reads TGTGCCAGCATGATCAGACGTCCCGGGACAGGGGAGGATGAGCAGTTCTTC. Protein product: CASMIRRPGTGEDEQFF.

This clonotype was seen repeatedly, ten times or more. V usage is TRBV7-8 and J usage is TRBJ2-1; the D is unclear. Deletions cut 6 bases from V and 7 bases from J, with 25 bases between. Germline CDR1 reads SGHVS; CDR2 reads FQNEAQ. This CDR3 contains 17 residues. CDR3 sequence (DNA): TGTGCCAGCAGTAGATGGGGTTTCGCACTTACTGGAAATGAGCAGTTCTTC. Translating gives CASSRWGFALTGNEQFF.

This clonotype came up many times. V is TRBV28 and J is TRBJ2-5; 8 nucleotides agree with TRBD1. Germline CDR1 reads MDHEN; CDR2 reads SYDVKM. V lost 6 bases and J lost 4; bases outside the gene matches: 4. CDR3 size: 13 residues. This CDR3 is CASRTGVPETQYF. The CDR3 bases are TGTGCCAGCAGGACAGGGGTCCCAGAGACCCAGTACTTC.

As concerns this clonotype: A much larger clone sits a single nucleotide away, making a read error possible. The rearrangement links TRBV27 to TRBJ1-6; D is undetermined. The length of the CDR3 is 14 residues. CDR1 is MNHEY, CDR2 SMNVEV, per germline (reference sequence). The chain's CDR3 is CASGVWSRDSHLHF. The CDR3 nucleotides are TGTGCCAGCGGGGTGTGGAGTCGGGATTCACACCTCCACTTT.

On this clonotype itself: Given a much more abundant clone one base away, this may be a read error. The CDR3 nucleotides are TGCAGTGATAGGGGGGGACAGGTCTACGAGCAGTACTTC. Encoded protein: CSDRGGQVYEQYF. This sequence joins TRBV20-1 and TRBJ2-7, with TRBD1 as a possible D gene (8 bases). V was clipped by 7 bases and J by 3 bases, with 16 bases between them. The CDR3 consists of 13 residues. Germline V lookup: CDR1 DFQATT, CDR2 SNEGSKA (reference sequence).

There are many counts of this clonotype. The V call is TRBV5-5, the J call TRBJ1-3, with TRBD1 matching over 10 bases. This CDR3 has 19 amino acids. Trimming cost V 0 bases and J 1 base; bases outside gene matches: 10. The germline V gene has CDR1 SGHKS and CDR2 YYEKEE (reference sequence). CDR3 sequence (DNA): TGTGCCAGCAGCTTGGAATCCGGGACAGGGGAACTGTCTGGAAACACCATATATTTT. This sequence encodes CASSLESGTGELSGNTIYF. Together with reference TRBV5-5 and TRBJ1-3, the CDR3 gives the full variable domain: DAGVTQSPTHLIKTRGQQVTLRCSPISGHKSVSWYQQVLGQGPQFIFQYYEKEERGRGNFPDRFSARQFPNYSSELNVNALLLGDSALYLCASSLESGTGELSGNTIYFGEGSWLTVV.

This clonotype occurred many times. The rearrangement links TRBV19 to TRBJ2-1, with 9 bases aligning to TRBD2. Germline-derived CDR1 and CDR2 are LNHDA and SQIVND (reference sequence). Trimming took 5 bases from V and 3 from J; bases not matched to a gene: 5. This CDR3 spans 15 amino acids. The CDR3 region is CASSFAGGGYNEQFF. In DNA form, the CDR3 reads TGTGCCAGTAGTTTCGCGGGAGGGGGCTACAATGAGCAGTTCTTC.

As to this clonotype: With a much larger clone just one base away, this may be a read error. The DNA of the CDR3 is TGTGACTGCTCGGGGGCGCGGACTGAAGCTTTCTTT. Protein: CDCSGARTEAFF. This sequence joins TRBV7-9 and TRBJ1-1, with a tentative D call TRBD1 (6 bases). The CDR3 is 12 residues long. Germline V gene data show CDR1 as SEHNR and CDR2 as FQNEAQ (reference sequence).

This clonotype appeared many times. The V call is TRBV7-8, the J call TRBJ1-4; D gene ambiguous. CDR1 and CDR2 from the germline V gene are SGHVS and FQNEAQ. Trimming shortened V by 1 base and J by 8 bases, and 14 bases separated the two germline ends. This CDR3 has 15 residues. CDR3 bases: TGTGCCAGCAGCTTAGAAAGAGGGTCACGCGAAAAACTGTTTTTT. The encoded protein is CASSLERGSREKLFF. Complete variable domain (other parts from reference TRBV7-8 and TRBJ1-4): GAGVSQSPRYKVAKRGQDVALRCDPISGHVSLFWYQQALGQGPEFLTYFQNEAQLDKSGLPSDRFFAERPEGSVSTLKIQRTQQEDSAVYLCASSLERGSREKLFFGSGTQLSVL.

This clonotype was found many times. The chain recombines TRBV18 with TRBJ2-7, with D tentatively TRBD1 (6 bases). Germline lookup yields CDR1 KGHSH and CDR2 LQKENI. Trimming stripped 1 base from V and 3 bases from J, with 13 bases between. CDR3 length equals 15 residues. CDR3 loop: CASSPQDSVYYEQYF. CDR3 DNA: TGTGCCAGCTCACCACAGGACAGCGTCTACTACGAGCAGTACTTC.